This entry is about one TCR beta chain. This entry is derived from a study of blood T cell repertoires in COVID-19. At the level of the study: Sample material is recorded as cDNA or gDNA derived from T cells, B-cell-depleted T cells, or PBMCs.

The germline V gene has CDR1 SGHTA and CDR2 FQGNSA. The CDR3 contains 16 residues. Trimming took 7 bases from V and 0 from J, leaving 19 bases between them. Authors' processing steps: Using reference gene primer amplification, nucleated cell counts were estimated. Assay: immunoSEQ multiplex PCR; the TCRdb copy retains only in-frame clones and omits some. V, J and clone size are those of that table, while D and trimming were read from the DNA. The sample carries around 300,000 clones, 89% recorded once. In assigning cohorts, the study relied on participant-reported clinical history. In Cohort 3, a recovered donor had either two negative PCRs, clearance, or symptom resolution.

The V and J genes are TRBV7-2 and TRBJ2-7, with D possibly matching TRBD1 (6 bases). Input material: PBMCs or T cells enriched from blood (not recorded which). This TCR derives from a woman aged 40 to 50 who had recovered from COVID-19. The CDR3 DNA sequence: TGTGCCAGCAACCCCAGTGGGTCGGGACACTCCTACGAGCAGTACTTC. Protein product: CASNPSGSGHSYEQYF. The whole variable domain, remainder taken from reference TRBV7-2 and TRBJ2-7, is GAGVSQSPSNKVTEKGKDVELRCDPISGHTALYWYRQSLGQGLEFLIYFQGNSAPDKSGLPSDRFSAERTGGSVSTLTIQRTQQEDSAVYLCASNPSGSGHSYEQYFGPGTRLTVT.